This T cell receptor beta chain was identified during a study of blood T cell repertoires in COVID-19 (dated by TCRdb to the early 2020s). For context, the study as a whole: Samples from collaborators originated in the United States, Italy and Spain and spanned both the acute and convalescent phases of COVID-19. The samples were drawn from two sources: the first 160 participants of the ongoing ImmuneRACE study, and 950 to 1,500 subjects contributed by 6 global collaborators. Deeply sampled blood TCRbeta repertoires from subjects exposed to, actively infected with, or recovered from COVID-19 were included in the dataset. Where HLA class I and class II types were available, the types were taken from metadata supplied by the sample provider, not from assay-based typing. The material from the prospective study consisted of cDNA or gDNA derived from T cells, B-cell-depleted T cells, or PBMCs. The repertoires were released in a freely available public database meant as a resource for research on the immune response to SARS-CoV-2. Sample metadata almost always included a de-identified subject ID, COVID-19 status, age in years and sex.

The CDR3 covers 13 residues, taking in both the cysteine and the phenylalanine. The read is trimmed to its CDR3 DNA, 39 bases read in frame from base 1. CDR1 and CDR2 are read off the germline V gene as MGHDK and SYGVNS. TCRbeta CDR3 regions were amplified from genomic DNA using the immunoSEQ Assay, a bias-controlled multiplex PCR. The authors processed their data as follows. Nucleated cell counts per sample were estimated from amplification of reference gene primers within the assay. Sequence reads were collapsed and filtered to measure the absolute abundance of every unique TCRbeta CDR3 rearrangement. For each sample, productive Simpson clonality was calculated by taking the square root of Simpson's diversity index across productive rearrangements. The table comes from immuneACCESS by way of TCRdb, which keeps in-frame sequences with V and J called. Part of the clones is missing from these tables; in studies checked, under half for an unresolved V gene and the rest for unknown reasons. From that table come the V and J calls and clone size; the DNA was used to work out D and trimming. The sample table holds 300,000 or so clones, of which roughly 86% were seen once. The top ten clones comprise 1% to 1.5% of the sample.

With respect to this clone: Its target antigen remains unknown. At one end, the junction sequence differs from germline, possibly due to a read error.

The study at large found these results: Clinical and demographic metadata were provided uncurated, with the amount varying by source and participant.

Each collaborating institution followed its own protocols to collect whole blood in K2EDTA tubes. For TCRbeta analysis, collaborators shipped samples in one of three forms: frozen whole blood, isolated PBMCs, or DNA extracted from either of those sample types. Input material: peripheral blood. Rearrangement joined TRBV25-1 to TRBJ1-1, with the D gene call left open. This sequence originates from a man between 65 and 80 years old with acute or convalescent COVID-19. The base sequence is TGTGCCAGCAGTGGTTTCAGGAACGCTGAAGCTTTCTTT. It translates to CASSGFRNAEAFF.